A selection of T cell receptor beta chains follows, all from one sample in a study of cytomegalovirus exposure and HLA in healthy donors. The data were produced by immunoSEQ multiplex PCR, yet TCRdb's version contains in-frame clones alone and is incomplete. The sample carries about 120,000 clones, more than 70% recorded once. Source material: PBMCs. The receptors were gathered from a woman aged 45-59 years in good health and CMV-seropositive. CDR3s include the opening cysteine and the closing phenylalanine or tryptophan. Each record gives: J gene, D gene, V gene, clone size, CDR3 DNA, CDR3 protein. The D gene is left open where the match is weak. Clone size appears in some rows only: once, few, many, or a class for an expanded clone.

TRBJ1-1	TRBD1	TRBV9	-	TGTGCCAGCAGCCCCCGGGACAGAAGGAACACTGAAGCTTTCTTT	CASSPRDRRNTEAFF
TRBJ2-3	TRBD2	TRBV5-1	once	TGCGCCAGCAGCTTGGCCAGCGGGGGGGATACGCAGTATTTT	CASSLASGGDTQYF
TRBJ1-2	-	TRBV29-1	-	TGCAGCGTTGAACCCCCCGCGGGTAACTATGGCTACACCTTC	CSVEPPAGNYGYTF
TRBJ1-3	-	TRBV25-1	few	TGTGCCAGCAGTGCTAGCGGGACGGGATGGGGAAACACCATATATTTT	CASSASGTGWGNTIYF
TRBJ2-7	-	TRBV5-1	-	TGCGCCAGCAGCTTGGATCCTAGTTCCGAGCAGTACTTC	CASSLDPSSEQYF
TRBJ2-1	TRBD1	TRBV19	-	TGTGCCAGTAGTATGAGTTTCCGGACAGGTCGCTACAATGAGCAGTTCTTC	CASSMSFRTGRYNEQFF
TRBJ2-1	-	TRBV5-1	-	TGCGCCAGCAGCTGGGGAGCCTACAATGAGCAGTTCTTC	CASSWGAYNEQFF
TRBJ2-1	-	TRBV7-9	once	TGTGCCAGCAGCTCGAATTCCCGGGGTGAGCAGTTCTTC	CASSSNSRGEQFF
TRBJ2-1	TRBD2	TRBV7-7	-	TGTGCTAGCAGCGCGACATCCGCCGGGACTAATGATGGGAATGAGCAGTTCTTC	CASSATSAGTNDGNEQFF
TRBJ1-4	-	TRBV5-1	-	TGCGCCAGCCGGCCGTCAGGGGATAATGAAAAACTGTTTTTT	CASRPSGDNEKLFF
TRBJ2-2	TRBD2	TRBV7-2	-	TGTGCCAGCAGCTTAGCCAGGACTAGCGGGAGAGGCCGGAACACCGGGGAGCTGTTTTTT	CASSLARTSGRGRNTGELFF
TRBJ2-1	TRBD2	TRBV15	-	TGTGCCACCAGCAAACAACCCCCGGGGGTAGCGGGAGGGGCGCAGTTCTTC	CATSKQPPGVAGGAQFF
TRBJ2-2	TRBD1	TRBV29-1	-	TGCAGCGGGGGGACAGGGGGCCGGGCCGGGGAGCTGTTTTTT	CSGGTGGRAGELFF
TRBJ1-1	-	TRBV5-6	-	TGTGCCAGCAGCTTGGGGCCAACTTTGCGGGACACTGAAGCTTTCTTT	CASSLGPTLRDTEAFF
TRBJ1-5	TRBD1	TRBV6-5	-	TGTGCCAGCAGCAAGTGGGGACAGGGCGATCAGCCCCAGCATTTT	CASSKWGQGDQPQHF
TRBJ2-7	TRBD1	TRBV5-4	-	TGTGCCAGCAGCTATAACGGACAGGTCGGCGAGCAGTACTTC	CASSYNGQVGEQYF
TRBJ2-2	TRBD2	TRBV10-3	-	TGTGCCATCACACTAGCGGGGAACACCGGGGAGCTGTTTTTT	CAITLAGNTGELFF
TRBJ1-2	TRBD1	TRBV5-1	-	TGCGCCAGCAGCTCCGAAGGGACAGCATATAACTATGGCTACACCTTC	CASSSEGTAYNYGYTF
TRBJ2-2	-	TRBV7-9	-	TGTGCCAGCAGCTTAGAGGGGATCAACACCGGGGAGCTGTTTTTT	CASSLEGINTGELFF
TRBJ1-5	TRBD1	TRBV7-9	-	TGTGCCAGCAGCTACGGGACAGCAGGGCAGCCCCAGCATTTT	CASSYGTAGQPQHF
TRBJ1-1	-	TRBV18	-	TGTGCCAGCTCACCCCCGGGAAGGTGGGGGAACACTGAAGCTTTCTTT	CASSPPGRWGNTEAFF
TRBJ1-2	TRBD1	TRBV7-2	-	TGTGCCAGCAGCTTAGTCCCAGGGGGAGAGGGCTACACCTTC	CASSLVPGGEGYTF
TRBJ2-7	-	TRBV5-5	-	TGTGCCAGCAGCTTGCGTGTTAACAGGGCTGGCTTTGGCGAGCAGTACTTC	CASSLRVNRAGFGEQYF
TRBJ2-5	TRBD2	TRBV5-4	-	TGTGCCAGCAGCCTGGGGCTAGCGGGGGGGGAGACCCAGTACTTC	CASSLGLAGGETQYF
TRBJ2-5	TRBD2	TRBV18	-	TGTGCCAGCTCATTCTCTAGCGGGATGGGGGAGACCCAGTACTTC	CASSFSSGMGETQYF
TRBJ2-7	TRBD1	TRBV7-8	-	TGTGCCAGCAGCCCTAGGGACAGGGCATATGGGGAGCAGTACTTC	CASSPRDRAYGEQYF
TRBJ1-5	-	TRBV30	-	TGTGCCTGGAGTGGCCGGGGGGATCAGCCCCAGCATTTT	CAWSGRGDQPQHF
TRBJ1-1	-	TRBV7-2	-	TGTGCCAGCAGCTTACAGGGCGTATTCACTGAAGCTTTCTTT	CASSLQGVFTEAFF
TRBJ2-3	TRBD2	TRBV5-1	few	TGCGCCAGCAGCTTGGCACTAGCGGGAGTAACAGATACGCAGTATTTT	CASSLALAGVTDTQYF
TRBJ1-2	-	TRBV25-1	few	TGTGCCAGCAGTGAGGGAGGCCCCTTGGGCTACACCTTC	CASSEGGPLGYTF
TRBJ1-4	TRBD1	TRBV9	-	TGTGCCAGCAGCCCCGACAGGGCGAATGAAAAACTGTTTTTT	CASSPDRANEKLFF